These T cell receptor beta chains were read from a single sample in a study of CD8 T cells in Susac syndrome. TCRdb re-called the immunoSEQ multiplex PCR reads with MiXCR, one entry per CDR3 protein. The sample has 350,000 to 550,000 distinct CDR3 sequences, 75% to 90% seen once; the top ten hold more than 0.09%. Sequencing was performed on CD8+ T cells from PBMCs. The receptors were sampled from a human donor with multiple sclerosis. CDR3s include the opening cysteine and the closing phenylalanine or tryptophan. D genes are given only for firm matches. Clone size is given for some rows only: seen once, a few or many times, or a class if the clone is expanded.

D gene	clone size	V gene	J gene	CDR3 DNA	CDR3 protein
NA	NA	TRBV5-1	TRBJ2-2	TGCGCCAGCGGGGGCGAAGTCAGTTTATGGAACACCGGGGAGCTGTTTTTT	CASGGEVSLWNTGELFF
TRBD1	NA	TRBV27	TRBJ2-7	TGTGCCAGCCTCCGACAGGGTTCCTACGAGCAGTACTTC	CASLRQGSYEQYF
TRBD1	NA	TRBV3-1	TRBJ2-7	TGTGCCAGCAGCCAAGTTGGGACAGGGGACATCAACTACGAGCAGTACTTC	CASSQVGTGDINYEQYF
NA	NA	TRBV11-2	TRBJ2-3	TGTGCCGGCAGCTTAGACTTCTTGGCGGGTCCGGATACGCAGTATTTT	CAGSLDFLAGPDTQYF
TRBD1	NA	TRBV14	TRBJ2-7	TGTGCCAGCCGCGGGACAGGGGTCTCCTACGAGCAGTACTTC	CASRGTGVSYEQYF
NA	NA	TRBV5-1	TRBJ1-1	TGCGCCAGCAGCCCTTGGACTGACGGGAACACTGAAGCTTTCTTT	CASSPWTDGNTEAFF
NA	NA	TRBV10-3	TRBJ2-5	TGTGCCATCAGTGAGACGACTAACCGGCTGGAGACCCAGTACTTC	CAISETTNRLETQYF
NA	NA	TRBV3-1	TRBJ2-1	TGTGCCAGCAGCCAAGATCGGCTGGGGGGAGTCTACAATGAGCAGTTCTTC	CASSQDRLGGVYNEQFF
NA	NA	TRBV30	TRBJ2-3	TGTGCCTGGAGTCAAGGGTCCTTTGGTACGCAGTATTTT	CAWSQGSFGTQYF
NA	few	TRBV4-1	TRBJ2-7	TGCGCCAGCAGCCAGGACAGATCCTACGAGCAGTACTTC	CASSQDRSYEQYF
NA	once	TRBV20-1	TRBJ2-7	TGCAGTGCCCTCAGGGGAAGCGAGCAGTACTTC	CSALRGSEQYF
TRBD1	NA	TRBV5-1	TRBJ1-6	TGCGCCAGCAGCGAATGGGACAGGACTAGCTCCTATAATTCACCCCTCCACTTT	CASSEWDRTSSYNSPLHF
NA	NA	TRBV27	TRBJ2-7	TGTGCCAGCAGTTTAAGTGTAGAGTACGAGCAGTACTTC	CASSLSVEYEQYF
TRBD2	NA	TRBV11-2	TRBJ2-2	TGTGCCAGCAGCTCAAATCTAGCGGGGAACACCGGGGAGCTGTTTTTT	CASSSNLAGNTGELFF
NA	few	TRBV11-2	TRBJ2-3	TGTGCCAGCAGCTTACTGGCCGGGGCAGATACGCAGTATTTT	CASSLLAGADTQYF
NA	NA	TRBV7-6	TRBJ2-7	TGTGCCAGCAGCTTGACACCTCGGGGGCAGCGGATCACCTACGAGCAGTACTTC	CASSLTPRGQRITYEQYF
NA	NA	TRBV14	TRBJ2-3	TGTGCCAGCAGCCAAGTTTTGGGCGGGACCACAGATACGCAGTATTTT	CASSQVLGGTTDTQYF
NA	NA	TRBV7-2	TRBJ2-5	TGTGCCAGCAGCTTAGGGAGCAGGGGGACTTCGGAGACCCAGTACTTC	CASSLGSRGTSETQYF
TRBD1	NA	TRBV7-8	TRBJ1-1	TGTGCCAGCAGCTCGGGACAGGGGTCTGAAGCTTTCTTT	CASSSGQGSEAFF
NA	NA	TRBV25-1	TRBJ1-4	TGTGCCAGCAGTGAATTCCCACCTGAAGCAACTAATGAAAAACTGTTTTTT	CASSEFPPEATNEKLFF
TRBD1	NA	TRBV2	TRBJ1-6	TGTGCCAGCACCGAGGGGGCAAGGAATTCACCCCTCCACTTT	CASTEGARNSPLHF
TRBD1	NA	TRBV9	TRBJ1-4	TGTGCCAGCAGCCCCGGGACAGTAACTAATGAAAAACTGTTTTTT	CASSPGTVTNEKLFF
TRBD2	NA	TRBV5-1	TRBJ2-4	TGCGCCAGCAGCTTCGGACTAGCGGGCCTCAAAAACATTCAGTACTTC	CASSFGLAGLKNIQYF
NA	NA	TRBV4-1	TRBJ2-2	TGCGCCAGCAGCCAAGAGGGGTGGCCTAGGCCCGGGGAGCTGTTTTTT	CASSQEGWPRPGELFF
TRBD1	NA	TRBV28	TRBJ1-5	TGTGCCAGCAGCAAGGACAGGGTCGGAAATCAGCCCCAGCATTTT	CASSKDRVGNQPQHF
NA	NA	TRBV4-2	TRBJ1-5	TGTGCCAGCAGCCAAGAGGTTGGACGGGTCAATCAGCCCCAGCATTTT	CASSQEVGRVNQPQHF
NA	NA	TRBV2	TRBJ2-7	TGTGCCAGCATCAAAGGGGCAGGGGTCTCCTACGAGCAGTACTTC	CASIKGAGVSYEQYF
TRBD1	NA	TRBV29-1	TRBJ2-7	TGCAGCGTTGTCGGGACAGCAAACTCCTACGAGCAGTACTTC	CSVVGTANSYEQYF
NA	once	TRBV11-2	TRBJ1-1	TGTGCCAGCAGCTTAGTTGGGGGGCAGGATACTGAAGCTTTCTTT	CASSLVGGQDTEAFF
NA	NA	TRBV12-3/TRBV12-4	TRBJ1-2	TGTGCCACCCTTAGTGAAAGAGTATATGGCTACACCTTC	CATLSERVYGYTF
NA	NA	TRBV12-3/TRBV12-4	TRBJ2-6	TGTGCCAGCAGCAACGGACAGAGCTCTGGGGCCAACGTCCTGACTTTC	CASSNGQSSGANVLTF
NA	NA	TRBV25-1	TRBJ1-5	TGTGCCAGCAGTGAATATTACGGTATGCAGCCCCAGCATTTT	CASSEYYGMQPQHF
NA	few	TRBV6-5	TRBJ1-6	TGTGCCAGCAGTTACCCCCTCAGCATGGGTTCACCCCTCCACTTT	CASSYPLSMGSPLHF
TRBD1	NA	TRBV4-1	TRBJ2-1	TGCGCCAGCAGCCAAGTATTTAGGCAGGGGGCCTACAATGAGCAGTTCTTC	CASSQVFRQGAYNEQFF
NA	NA	TRBV19	TRBJ1-5	TGTGCCAGTAGTATAATTTCCCAGGGCAATCAGCCCCAGCATTTT	CASSIISQGNQPQHF
NA	NA	TRBV27	TRBJ2-1	TGTGCCAGCAGTTCCGGGACAATGTACAATGAGCAGTTCTTC	CASSSGTMYNEQFF
NA	NA	TRBV29-1	TRBJ2-7	TGCAGCGTTGGGGCAGTGACCTACGAGCAGTACTTC	CSVGAVTYEQYF
TRBD2	once	TRBV2	TRBJ2-7	TGTGCCAGCAGTGAGACTAGCGGGAGAAGGTACGAGCAGTACTTC	CASSETSGRRYEQYF
NA	NA	TRBV5-6	TRBJ1-2	TGTGCCAGCAGCTCAACCAATAGCGAGGGAGACTATGGCTACACCTTC	CASSSTNSEGDYGYTF
NA	NA	TRBV4-1	TRBJ2-7	TGCGCCAGCAGCCAAGAGGGGGTGGGTGGCTCCGAGCAGTACTTC	CASSQEGVGGSEQYF
NA	NA	TRBV4-2	TRBJ2-2	TGTGCCAGCAGCCCCTCGCCCTCCATGGGCGGGGAGCTGTTTTTT	CASSPSPSMGGELFF
TRBD2	NA	TRBV29-1	TRBJ2-3	TGCAGCGTTGATTTCGTCCTAGCGGAGAATCTTGGAGGGACAGATACGCAGTATTTT	CSVDFVLAENLGGTDTQYF
NA	NA	TRBV2	TRBJ1-4	TGTGCCAGCAGTGAAAGTCGGTATCTAACAACTAATGAAAAACTGTTTTTT	CASSESRYLTTNEKLFF
NA	NA	TRBV7-9	TRBJ2-1	TGTGCCAGCAGTCGGACAGTAAACTCCTACAATGAGCAGTTCTTC	CASSRTVNSYNEQFF
NA	NA	TRBV6-4	TRBJ2-7	TGTGCCAGCAGTGAAGGCGGGGCAGGCGAGCAGTACTTC	CASSEGGAGEQYF